This T cell receptor beta chain was captured by sequencing in a study of T cell changes during pregnancy in multiple sclerosis. Here immunoSEQ multiplex PCR was the method, and the copy in TCRdb shows in-frame clones only, minus some. The sample carries tens of thousands of clones, 90% to 95% recorded once. This CDR3 has 18 residues. CDR1 MNHNS and CDR2 SASEGT come from the germline V gene. V shed 3 bases, J shed 8 bases, and the junction held 18 bases outside the gene matches. The chain links TRBV6-1 to TRBJ2-2; 7 bases match TRBD2. This material consisted of CD4+ T cells from peripheral blood mononuclear cells, taken after pregnancy. The sequence derives from a female donor with multiple sclerosis, enrolled in a pregnancy study. CDR3 protein: CASSDESQLAGVEGELFF. The CDR3, as DNA: TGTGCCAGCAGTGACGAATCCCAGCTGGCGGGAGTAGAGGGGGAGCTGTTTTTT.